Sequencing of this TCR beta chain was carried out in a study of blood T cell repertoires in COVID-19. The overall study: COVID-19 samples from acute and convalescent phases originated in the United States, Italy and Spain.

Clinical history reported by participants formed the basis on which cohorts were assigned. Produced via immunoSEQ multiplex PCR; TCRdb's table is partial and in-frame only. The table lists 350,000 or so clones, 88% of them singletons, with just over 1% in the top ten. V shed 9 bases, J shed 0 bases, and the junction held 7 bases outside the gene matches. The CDR3 consists of 15 residues. Germline V gene data show CDR1 as MNHEY and CDR2 as SVGAGI. The sequenced material came from PBMCs or T cells enriched from blood (not recorded which). The rearrangement joins TRBV6-5 to TRBJ2-2; 7 nucleotides agree with TRBD1. This receptor was identified in a young woman who had been exposed to COVID-19. CDR3 loop: CASSDRAANTGELFF. DNA for the CDR3: TGTGCCAGTTCAGACAGGGCCGCGAACACCGGGGAGCTGTTTTTT.